These 27 T cell receptor beta chains originate from one sample sequenced in a study of cytomegalovirus exposure and HLA in healthy donors. Assay: immunoSEQ multiplex PCR; the TCRdb copy retains only in-frame clones and omits some. The sample lists more than 45,000 clones, around 94% occurring once. The specimen sequenced was PBMCs. The receptor set was obtained from a young man in good health and CMV-seronegative.

The chain combines TRBV11-3 with TRBJ2-2; no firm D call. Germline loops: CDR1 SGHNT, CDR2 YENEEA. This CDR3 is built from 15 residues. V was clipped by 4 bases and J by 1 base, with 10 bases between them. Here the CDR3 reads CASSSLTVNTGELFF. The CDR3 DNA follows: TGTGCCAGCAGCTCTCTGACTGTGAACACCGGGGAGCTGTTTTTT.

In its sample, this clone was seen once. V and J are TRBV29-1 and TRBJ2-5, with D possibly being TRBD2 (5 bases). The V end was cut by 8 bases, the J end by 2 bases, with 9 bases between. The CDR3 extends over 11 amino acids. From germline, CDR1 is SQVTM and CDR2 ANQGSEA. As DNA, the CDR3 is TGCAGCTCTCGAGGGCAAGAGACCCAGTACTTC. Its translation is CSSRGQETQYF. Combining the CDR3 with reference TRBV29-1 and TRBJ2-5 gives the whole variable domain SAVISQKPSRDICQRGTSLTIQCQVDSQVTMMFWYRQQPGQSLTLIATANQGSEATYESGFVIDKFPISRPNLTFSTLTVSNMSPEDSSIYLCSSRGQETQYFGPGTRLLVL.

The rearrangement uses TRBV10-1 and TRBJ2-1; perhaps TRBD2 as D (5 bases). This CDR3 has 13 residues. V dropped 3 bases and J dropped 2 bases, with 5 bases sitting between them. CDR1 and CDR2 (germline): WNHNN, SYGVQD (reference sequence). The CDR3 region is CASSDGTYNEQFF. The CDR3 coding sequence is TGCGCCAGCAGTGACGGGACCTACAATGAGCAGTTCTTC.

The V and J genes are TRBV7-2 and TRBJ2-3; TRBD2 agrees at 10 bases. The germline V gene encodes CDR1 SGHTA and CDR2 FQGNSA. With 1 base clipped from V and 4 bases from J, the junction kept 8 bases outside the gene matches. There are 17 residues in the CDR3. The DNA of the CDR3 is TGTGCCAGCAGCTTAGGTTCTAGCGGGAGTAGGCCAGATACGCAGTATTTT. Its protein product is CASSLGSSGSRPDTQYF.

The rearrangement uses TRBV7-6 and TRBJ2-3, with D possibly TRBD1 on 6 matching bases. Trimming took off 5 bases at V and 0 bases at J, with 15 bases between the two ends. The CDR3 runs to 16 residues. Germline CDR1 is SGHVS and CDR2 is FNYEAQ. The CDR3 sequence: CASSPLGAASTDTQYF. CDR3 nucleotide sequence: TGTGCCAGCAGCCCCCTGGGGGCAGCTAGCACAGATACGCAGTATTTT.

The chain couples TRBV5-1 to TRBJ1-1; D unresolved. V gave up 4 bases and J gave up 10 bases, with 17 bases separating them. Germline CDR1 SGHRS, CDR2 YFSETQ. The CDR3 is 13 amino acids. The CDR3 DNA sequence: TGCGCCAGCAGCGCGGCGAGCGCTTCTCTAGCTTTCTTT. Translated: CASSAASASLAFF.

The chain employs TRBV28 and TRBJ2-3; 8 bases agree with TRBD2. The V segment lost 2 bases and the J segment 6 bases; nucleotides outside the gene matches: 7. Germline CDR1 MDHEN, CDR2 SYDVKM. The CDR3 has 15 residues. CDR3 loop: CASSLGSGSTDTQYF. The CDR3 coding sequence is TGTGCCAGCAGTTTAGGGAGCGGGAGTACGGATACGCAGTATTTT.

This chain connects TRBV10-1 to TRBJ2-5; tentatively, D is TRBD1 (5 bases). The V end was cut by 0 bases, the J end by 2 bases, with 7 bases between. This CDR3 is 14 amino acids long. Germline values: CDR1 WNHNN, CDR2 SYGVQD (reference sequence). The DNA for the CDR3 is TGCGCCAGCAGTGAGTCGGCAGGGCAAGAGACCCAGTACTTC. It encodes CASSESAGQETQYF.

The chain joins TRBV5-6 to TRBJ2-7; no clear D gene. The CDR3 extends over 13 amino acids. Per the germline V gene, CDR1 is SGHDT and CDR2 is YYEEEE. Trimming stripped 1 base from V and 3 bases from J, with 8 bases between. CDR3 nucleotide sequence: TGTGCCAGCAGCTTGTACTTAATCTACGAGCAGTACTTC. This encodes CASSLYLIYEQYF.

This chain uses TRBV20-1 with TRBJ2-7, with D tentatively TRBD1 (6 bases). The germline V gene encodes CDR1 DFQATT and CDR2 SNEGSKA (reference sequence). Trimming removed 5 bases from V and 3 bases from J, with 8 bases in between. The length of the CDR3 is 11 residues. The CDR3 region is CSAYRDYEQYF. The CDR3 coding sequence is TGCAGTGCTTACAGGGACTACGAGCAGTACTTC.

This chain connects TRBV15 to TRBJ1-1; 7 positions agree with TRBD1. Germline V CDR1 and CDR2: LNHNV, YYDKDF (reference sequence). The CDR3 has 18 amino acids. Germline trimming cut 0 bases from V and 1 base from J; bases unmatched to any gene: 11. In nucleotides, the CDR3 is TGTGCCACCAGCAGAGATACAACGAGGGGGCGACGGAACACTGAAGCTTTCTTT. Translated: CATSRDTTRGRRNTEAFF.

V and J are TRBV2 and TRBJ2-3; 8 nucleotides line up with TRBD2. CDR1 is SNHLY and CDR2 is FYNNEI in the germline V gene. Trimming cost V 5 bases and J 6 bases; bases outside gene matches: 7. CDR3 size: 14 residues. The CDR3 protein is CASSLGTSGDTQYF. CDR3 DNA sequence: TGTGCCAGCAGTTTGGGCACTAGCGGCGATACGCAGTATTTT.

The rearrangement uses TRBV30 and TRBJ1-1; weak D call: TRBD1 (5 bases). The germline V gene encodes CDR1 GTSNPN and CDR2 SVGIG (reference sequence). CDR3 length: 14 amino acids. V was pared by 4 bases and J by 1 base, with 13 bases between. The CDR3 is CAWKDSPGNTEAFF. CDR3 DNA sequence: TGTGCCTGGAAAGACAGCCCAGGGAACACTGAAGCTTTCTTT.

The chain is built from TRBV6-4 and TRBJ2-1, with TRBD1 as a possible D gene (6 bases). CDR1 is MRHNA, CDR2 SNTAGT, per germline. There are 13 residues in the CDR3. Trimming took off 5 bases at V and 7 bases at J, with 12 bases between the two ends. The CDR3 nucleotides are TGTGCCAGCAGTTTGGAGGACAGTAATGAGCAGTTCTTC. It is translated as CASSLEDSNEQFF.

The V and J genes are TRBV18 and TRBJ1-1; D remains unclear. Germline V gene lookup returns CDR1 KGHSH and CDR2 LQKENI. V lost 2 bases and J lost 5, with 15 bases in between. The CDR3 spans 15 residues. The CDR3 region has the DNA TGTGCCAGCTCACCAACGCAGGTTGGAGGAACTGAAGCTTTCTTT. It yields the protein CASSPTQVGGTEAFF.

The chain links TRBV9 to TRBJ2-3, with TRBD2 as a possible D gene (6 bases). The CDR3 runs to 15 residues. Trimming removed 4 bases at V and 0 bases at J, with 12 bases between. Germline assignment: CDR1 SGDLS and CDR2 YYNGEE. CDR3 protein: CASSPTGGSTDTQYF. The CDR3 coding sequence is TGTGCCAGCAGCCCCACCGGGGGAAGCACAGATACGCAGTATTTT.

V and J are TRBV6-5 and TRBJ2-1; 9 nucleotides align to TRBD2. The J segment lost 10 bases and the V segment lost 7 bases, leaving 5 bases of the junction unmatched. Germline CDR1 reads MNHEY; CDR2 reads SVGAGI. This CDR3 contains 12 residues. This chain's CDR3 is CASKPAGGEQFF. In DNA, the CDR3 is TGTGCCAGCAAACCAGCGGGAGGCGAGCAGTTCTTC.

The rearrangement uses TRBV23-1 and TRBJ1-5; D gene ambiguous. TRBV23-1 is sorted into the ORF group, with uncertain function. V was shortened by 8 bases and J by 1 base, with 9 bases between the two germline ends. The CDR3 runs 13 residues. CDR3 nucleotides: TGCGCCAGCTATTCAGTGAGCAATCAGCCCCAGCATTTT. Translated, it gives CASYSVSNQPQHF.

The chain combines TRBV5-6 with TRBJ1-1, with 8 bases lining up with TRBD1. The CDR3 runs to 15 residues. In germline, CDR1 is SGHDT, CDR2 YYEEEE. The J segment lost 4 bases and the V segment lost 5 bases, leaving 10 bases of the junction unmatched. The CDR3 DNA reads TGTGCCAGCAGGTTCTTTCAGGGGGCGAGCACTGAAGCTTTCTTT. Amino acids: CASRFFQGASTEAFF. The full variable domain, with the rest looked up from reference TRBV5-6 and TRBJ1-1, is DAGVTQSPTHLIKTRGQQVTLRCSPKSGHDTVSWYQQALGQGPQFIFQYYEEEERQRGNFPDRFSGHQFPNYSSELNVNALLLGDSALYLCASRFFQGASTEAFFGQGTRLTVV.

CDR3 in DNA: TGTGCCAGTAGTATTGACGAGAGGATCCAGCCCCAGCATTTT. This encodes CASSIDERIQPQHF. V usage is TRBV19 and J usage is TRBJ1-5; D uncertain. The germline V gene encodes CDR1 LNHDA and CDR2 SQIVND (reference sequence). Trimming took 3 bases from V and 7 from J, leaving 13 bases between them. The CDR3 has 14 amino acids.

V usage is TRBV6-5 and J usage is TRBJ2-5; TRBD1 aligns across 9 bases. CDR1 is MNHEY, CDR2 SVGAGI, per germline. V was pared by 4 bases and J by 4 bases, with 7 bases of the junction left unmatched. CDR3 length: 15 residues. The CDR3 DNA is TGTGCCAGCAGTTGGGGGACAGGGATGTCAGAGACCCAGTACTTC. Translated: CASSWGTGMSETQYF.

The chain has TRBV7-2 and TRBJ1-1; D unresolved. The V gene's germline CDR1 is SGHTA and CDR2 FQGNSA. V lost 1 base, J lost 0 bases, and 9 bases lay in between. This CDR3 has 15 residues. CDR3 sequence: CASSLVLGMNTEAFF. The CDR3 region has the DNA TGTGCCAGCAGCTTAGTCCTGGGCATGAACACTGAAGCTTTCTTT.

The rearrangement links TRBV19 to TRBJ1-1, with D hard to call. In germline, CDR1 is LNHDA, CDR2 SQIVND (reference sequence). The CDR3 has 16 amino acids. V lost 3 bases, J lost 4 bases, and 18 bases lay in between. The CDR3 protein is CASSIGWEEFGTEAFF. The CDR3 coding sequence is TGTGCCAGTAGTATTGGATGGGAGGAGTTTGGCACTGAAGCTTTCTTT.

V usage is TRBV7-6 and J usage is TRBJ2-1; TRBD1 aligns across 10 bases. CDR1 and CDR2 (germline): SGHVS, FNYEAQ. The CDR3 totals 15 residues. The V segment lost 5 bases and the J segment 6 bases; nucleotides outside the gene matches: 7. DNA for the CDR3: TGTGCCAGCAGCCCACCGGGACAGGGGACCAATGAGCAGTTCTTC. It is translated as CASSPPGQGTNEQFF.

This chain uses TRBV28 with TRBJ2-1; 8 nucleotides align to TRBD2. The junction had 12 bases not matched to a gene; V was cut back by 3 bases and J by 14 bases. The CDR3 is made up of 14 amino acids. CDR1 is MDHEN, CDR2 SYDVKM, per germline. Here the CDR3 reads CASSFRFLGAGEFF. The CDR3 coding sequence is TGTGCCAGCAGTTTTCGGTTTTTGGGAGCGGGAGAGTTCTTC. Filled out from reference TRBV28 and TRBJ2-1, the complete variable domain reads DVKVTQSSRYLVKRTGEKVFLECVQDMDHENMFWYRQDPGLGLRLIYFSYDVKMKEKGDIPEGYSVSREKKERFSLILESASTNQTSMYLCASSFRFLGAGEFFGPGTRLTVL.

The rearrangement links TRBV4-1 to TRBJ2-7; possibly TRBD2 for D (6 bases). CDR1 and CDR2 from the germline V gene are MGHRA and YSYEKL. The length of the CDR3 is 19 residues. Trimming took 0 bases from V and 3 from J, leaving 24 bases between them. CDR3 amino acids: CASSQDVGIRTTTFYEQYF. CDR3 nucleotide sequence: TGCGCCAGCAGCCAAGATGTAGGAATTAGGACTACTACCTTCTACGAGCAGTACTTC.

The chain carries TRBV6-6 and TRBJ2-3; the match to TRBD2 covers 13 bases. There are 15 residues in the CDR3. V shed 5 bases and J 7 bases; nucleotides not matched to a gene: 6. Germline CDR1 reads MNHNY; CDR2 reads SVGAGI (reference sequence). CDR3 sequence: CASSPGLAGRYTQYF. DNA of the CDR3: TGTGCCAGCAGTCCGGGACTAGCGGGAAGGTATACGCAGTATTTT.